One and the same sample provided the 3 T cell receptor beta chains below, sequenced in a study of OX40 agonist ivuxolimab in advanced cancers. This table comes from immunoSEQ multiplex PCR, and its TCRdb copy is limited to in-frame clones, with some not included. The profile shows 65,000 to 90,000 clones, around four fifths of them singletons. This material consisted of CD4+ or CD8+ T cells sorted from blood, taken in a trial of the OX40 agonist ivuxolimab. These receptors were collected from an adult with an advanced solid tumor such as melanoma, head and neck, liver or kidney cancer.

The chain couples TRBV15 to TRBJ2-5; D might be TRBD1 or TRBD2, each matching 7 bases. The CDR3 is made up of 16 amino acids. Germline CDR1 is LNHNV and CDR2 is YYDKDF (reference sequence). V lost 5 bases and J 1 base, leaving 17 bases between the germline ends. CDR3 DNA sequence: TGTGCCACCAGCCCCTATGGGAGGGGGCCCCAAGAGACCCAGTACTTC. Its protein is CATSPYGRGPQETQYF.

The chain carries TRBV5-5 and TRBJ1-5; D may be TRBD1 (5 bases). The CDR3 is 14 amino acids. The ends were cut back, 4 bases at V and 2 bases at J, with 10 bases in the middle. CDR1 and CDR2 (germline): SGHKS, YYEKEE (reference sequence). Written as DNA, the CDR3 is TGTGCCAGCAGCCGACAGTCGGGCAATCAGCCCCAGCATTTT. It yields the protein CASSRQSGNQPQHF. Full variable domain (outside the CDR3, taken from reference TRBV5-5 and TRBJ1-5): DAGVTQSPTHLIKTRGQQVTLRCSPISGHKSVSWYQQVLGQGPQFIFQYYEKEERGRGNFPDRFSARQFPNYSSELNVNALLLGDSALYLCASSRQSGNQPQHFGDGTRLSIL.

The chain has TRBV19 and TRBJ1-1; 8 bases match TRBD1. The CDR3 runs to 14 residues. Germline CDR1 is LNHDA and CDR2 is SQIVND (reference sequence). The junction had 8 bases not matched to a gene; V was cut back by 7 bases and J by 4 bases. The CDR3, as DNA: TGTGCCAGTAACCCCGACAGGGGTTTCACTGAAGCTTTCTTT. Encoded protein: CASNPDRGFTEAFF.